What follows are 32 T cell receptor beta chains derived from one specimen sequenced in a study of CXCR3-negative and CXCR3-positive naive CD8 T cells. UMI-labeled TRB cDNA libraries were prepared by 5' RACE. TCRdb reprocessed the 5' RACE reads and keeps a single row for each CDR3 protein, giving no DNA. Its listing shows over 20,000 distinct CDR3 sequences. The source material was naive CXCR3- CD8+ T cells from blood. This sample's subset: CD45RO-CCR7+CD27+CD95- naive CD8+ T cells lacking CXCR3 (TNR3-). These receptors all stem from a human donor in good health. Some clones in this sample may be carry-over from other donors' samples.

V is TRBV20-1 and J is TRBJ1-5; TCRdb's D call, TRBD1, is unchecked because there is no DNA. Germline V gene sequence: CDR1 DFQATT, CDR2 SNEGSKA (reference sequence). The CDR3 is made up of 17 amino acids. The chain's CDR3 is CSARGAGWPLSNQPQHF.

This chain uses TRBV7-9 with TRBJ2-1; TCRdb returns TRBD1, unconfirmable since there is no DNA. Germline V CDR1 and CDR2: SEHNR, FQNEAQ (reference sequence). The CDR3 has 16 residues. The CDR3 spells CASSLFGTHLYNEQFF. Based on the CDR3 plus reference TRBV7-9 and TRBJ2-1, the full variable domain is DTGVSQNPRHKITKRGQNVTFRCDPISEHNRLYWYRQTLGQGPEFLTYFQNEAQLEKSRLLSDRFSAERPKGSFSTLEIQRTEQGDSAMYLCASSLFGTHLYNEQFFGPGTRLTVL.

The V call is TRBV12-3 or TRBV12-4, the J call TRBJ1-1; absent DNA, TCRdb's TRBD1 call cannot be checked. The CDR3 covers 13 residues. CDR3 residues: CASSLGGGAGTFF.

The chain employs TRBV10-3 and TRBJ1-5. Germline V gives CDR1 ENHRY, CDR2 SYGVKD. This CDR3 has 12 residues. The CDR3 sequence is CAISESVQPQHF.

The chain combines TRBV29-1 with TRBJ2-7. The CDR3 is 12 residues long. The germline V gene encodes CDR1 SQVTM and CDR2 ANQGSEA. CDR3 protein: CSVELVGYEQYF.

CDR3 sequence: CASSFSGDGQHF. The chain has TRBV7-6 and TRBJ2-7; absent DNA, TCRdb's TRBD2 call cannot be checked. CDR3 length: 12 residues. Germline CDR1 reads SGHVS; CDR2 reads FNYEAQ.

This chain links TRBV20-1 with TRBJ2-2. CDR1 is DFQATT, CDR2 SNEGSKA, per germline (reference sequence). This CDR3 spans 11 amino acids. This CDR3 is CSALGPGELFF.

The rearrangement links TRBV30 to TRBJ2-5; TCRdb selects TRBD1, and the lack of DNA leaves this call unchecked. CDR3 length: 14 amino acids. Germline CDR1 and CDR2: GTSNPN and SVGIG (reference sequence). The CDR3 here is CAWSVLGGEETQYF.

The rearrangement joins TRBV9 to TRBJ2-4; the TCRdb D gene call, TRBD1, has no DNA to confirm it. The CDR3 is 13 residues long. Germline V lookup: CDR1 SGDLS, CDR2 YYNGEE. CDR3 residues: CASSSWGGDIQYF.

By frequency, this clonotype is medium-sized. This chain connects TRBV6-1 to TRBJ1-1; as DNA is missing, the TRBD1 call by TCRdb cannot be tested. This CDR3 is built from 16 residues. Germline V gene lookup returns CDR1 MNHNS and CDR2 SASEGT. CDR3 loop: CASSERAGGGNTEAFF.

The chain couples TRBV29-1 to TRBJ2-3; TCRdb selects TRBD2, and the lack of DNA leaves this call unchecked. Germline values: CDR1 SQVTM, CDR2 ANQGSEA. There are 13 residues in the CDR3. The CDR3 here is CSVLAGETDTQYF.

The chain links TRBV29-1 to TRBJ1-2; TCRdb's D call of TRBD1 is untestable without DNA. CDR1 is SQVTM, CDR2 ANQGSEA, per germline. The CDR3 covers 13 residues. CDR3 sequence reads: CSVEKAGGDGYTF.

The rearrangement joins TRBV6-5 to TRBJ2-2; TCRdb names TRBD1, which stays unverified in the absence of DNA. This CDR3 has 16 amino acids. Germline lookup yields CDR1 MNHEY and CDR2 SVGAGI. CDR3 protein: CATTGIKTVNTGELFF.

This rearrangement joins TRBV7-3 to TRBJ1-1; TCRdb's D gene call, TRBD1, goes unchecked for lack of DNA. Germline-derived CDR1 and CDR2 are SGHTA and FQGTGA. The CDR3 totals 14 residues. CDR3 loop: CASSLYREGTEAFF.

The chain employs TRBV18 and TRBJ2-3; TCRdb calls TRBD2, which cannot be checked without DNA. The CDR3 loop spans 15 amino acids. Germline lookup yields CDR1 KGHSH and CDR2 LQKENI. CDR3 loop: CASSPSAGGTDTQYF.

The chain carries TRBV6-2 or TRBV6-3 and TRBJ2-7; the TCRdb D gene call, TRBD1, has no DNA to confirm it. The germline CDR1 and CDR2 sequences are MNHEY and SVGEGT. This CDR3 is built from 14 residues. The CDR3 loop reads CASSFLGQAYEQYF.

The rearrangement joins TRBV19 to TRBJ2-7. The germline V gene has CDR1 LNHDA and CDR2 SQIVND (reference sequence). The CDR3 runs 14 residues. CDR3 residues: CASSYGGASYEQYF.

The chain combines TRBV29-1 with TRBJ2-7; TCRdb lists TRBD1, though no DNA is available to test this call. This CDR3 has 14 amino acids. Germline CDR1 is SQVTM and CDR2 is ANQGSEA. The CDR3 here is CSVEVQGGPYEQYF.

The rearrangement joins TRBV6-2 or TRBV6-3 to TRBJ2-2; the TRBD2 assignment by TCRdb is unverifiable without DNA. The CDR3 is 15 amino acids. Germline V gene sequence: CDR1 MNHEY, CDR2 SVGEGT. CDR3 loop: CASSSNGEWTGELFF.

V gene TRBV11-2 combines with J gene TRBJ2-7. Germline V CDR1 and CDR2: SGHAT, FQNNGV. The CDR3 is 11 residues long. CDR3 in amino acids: CASSPDYEQYF.

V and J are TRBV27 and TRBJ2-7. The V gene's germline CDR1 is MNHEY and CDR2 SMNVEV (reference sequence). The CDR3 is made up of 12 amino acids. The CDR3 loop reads CASSANSYEQYF.

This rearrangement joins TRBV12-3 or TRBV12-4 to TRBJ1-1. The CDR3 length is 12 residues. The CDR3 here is CASSLWGTEAFF.

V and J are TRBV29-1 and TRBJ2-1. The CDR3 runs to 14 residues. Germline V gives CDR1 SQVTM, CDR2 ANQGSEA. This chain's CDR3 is CSVLGSRLYNEQFF.

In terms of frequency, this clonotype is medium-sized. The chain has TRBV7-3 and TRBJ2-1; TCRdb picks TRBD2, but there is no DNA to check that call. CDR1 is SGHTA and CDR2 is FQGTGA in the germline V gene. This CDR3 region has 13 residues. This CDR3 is CASSLGLAREQFF.

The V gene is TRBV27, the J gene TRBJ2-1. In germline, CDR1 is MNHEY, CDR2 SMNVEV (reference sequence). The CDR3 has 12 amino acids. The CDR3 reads CASSSDRNEQFF.

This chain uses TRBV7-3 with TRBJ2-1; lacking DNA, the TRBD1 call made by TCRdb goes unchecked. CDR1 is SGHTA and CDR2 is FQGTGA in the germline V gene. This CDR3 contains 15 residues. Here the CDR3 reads CASSLINSEPHEQFF.

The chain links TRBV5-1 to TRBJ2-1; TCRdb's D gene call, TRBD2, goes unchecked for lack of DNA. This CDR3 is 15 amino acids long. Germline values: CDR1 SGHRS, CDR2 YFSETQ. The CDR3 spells CASSPSGGPYNEQFF.

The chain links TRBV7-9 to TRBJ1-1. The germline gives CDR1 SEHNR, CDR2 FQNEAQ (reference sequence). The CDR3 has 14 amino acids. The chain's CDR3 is CASSLAHMNTEAFF.

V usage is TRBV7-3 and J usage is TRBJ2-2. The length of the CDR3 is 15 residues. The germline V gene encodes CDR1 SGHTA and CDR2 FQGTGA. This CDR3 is CASRLGIMSAGELFF.

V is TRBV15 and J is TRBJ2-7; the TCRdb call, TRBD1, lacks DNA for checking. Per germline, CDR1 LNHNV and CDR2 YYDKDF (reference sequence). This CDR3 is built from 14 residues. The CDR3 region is CATSRVQGANEQYF.

CDR3 loop: CASSYPGDIQYF. The rearrangement joins TRBV6-5 to TRBJ2-4; lacking DNA, the TRBD1 call made by TCRdb goes unchecked. CDR3 length equals 12 residues. Per the germline V gene, CDR1 is MNHEY and CDR2 is SVGAGI.

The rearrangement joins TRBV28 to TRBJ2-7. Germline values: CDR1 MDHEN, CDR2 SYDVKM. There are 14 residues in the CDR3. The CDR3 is CASSRSTGLYEQYF.